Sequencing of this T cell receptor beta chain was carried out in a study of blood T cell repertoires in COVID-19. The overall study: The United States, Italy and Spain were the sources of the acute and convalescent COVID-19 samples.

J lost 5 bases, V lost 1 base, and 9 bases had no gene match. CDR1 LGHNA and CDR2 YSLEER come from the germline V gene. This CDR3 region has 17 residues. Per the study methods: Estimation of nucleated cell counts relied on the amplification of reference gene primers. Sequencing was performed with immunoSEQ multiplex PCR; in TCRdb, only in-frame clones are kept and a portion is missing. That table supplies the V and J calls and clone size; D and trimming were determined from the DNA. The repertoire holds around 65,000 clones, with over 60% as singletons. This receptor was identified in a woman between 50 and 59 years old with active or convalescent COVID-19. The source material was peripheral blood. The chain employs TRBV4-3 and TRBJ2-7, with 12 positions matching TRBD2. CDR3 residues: CASSQVSTSGSADEQYF. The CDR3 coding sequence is TGCGCCAGCAGCCAAGTCTCGACTAGCGGGAGTGCGGACGAGCAGTACTTC.